This T cell receptor beta chain was documented in a study of response to subunit inactivated influenza vaccine. CDR3 length: 16 residues. The V and J ends lost 0 bases and 2 bases respectively, with 14 bases between them. The germline CDR1 and CDR2 sequences are LGHNA and YNFKEQ. TCRdb processed the RT-PCR reads anew with MiXCR; each CDR3 protein has one entry. The sample records about 540,000 distinct CDR3 sequences, roughly a quarter being singletons. These same records also appear under a second study, on T cells expressing NK-cell markers. This second study notes: Synthesis of TCR beta cDNA relied on 5'RACE template switching carrying UMIs. The study sequenced eight donors, seven HCMV-seropositive and one seronegative.

Sequenced here: CD4+ T cells sorted from PBMCs, sampled 12 days after vaccination. The chain has TRBV4-2 and TRBJ2-7, with a possible D match to TRBD1 (8 bases). This receptor was obtained from a man aged 45 to 65 who received an inactivated influenza vaccine. Here the CDR3 reads CASSQEGGDRTYEQYF. The CDR3 region has the DNA TGTGCCAGCAGCCAAGAGGGAGGGGACAGGACCTACGAGCAGTACTTC.